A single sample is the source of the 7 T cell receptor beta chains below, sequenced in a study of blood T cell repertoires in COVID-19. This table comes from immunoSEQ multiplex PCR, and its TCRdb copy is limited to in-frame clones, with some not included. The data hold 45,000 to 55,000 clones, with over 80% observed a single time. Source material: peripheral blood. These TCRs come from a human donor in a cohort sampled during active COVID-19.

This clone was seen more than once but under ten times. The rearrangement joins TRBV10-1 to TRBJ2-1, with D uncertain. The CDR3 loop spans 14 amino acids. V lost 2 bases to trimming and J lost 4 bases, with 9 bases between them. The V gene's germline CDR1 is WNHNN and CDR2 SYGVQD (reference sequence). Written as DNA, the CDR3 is TGCGCCAGCAGTGAGAGCCAGGATTACAATGAGCAGTTCTTC. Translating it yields CASSESQDYNEQFF.

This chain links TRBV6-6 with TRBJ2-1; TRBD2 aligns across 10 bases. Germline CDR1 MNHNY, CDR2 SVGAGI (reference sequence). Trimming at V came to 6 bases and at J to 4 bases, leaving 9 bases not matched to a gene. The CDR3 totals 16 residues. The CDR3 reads CASRTASGGSYNEQFF. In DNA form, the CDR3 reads TGTGCCAGCAGAACCGCTAGCGGGGGCTCTTACAATGAGCAGTTCTTC.

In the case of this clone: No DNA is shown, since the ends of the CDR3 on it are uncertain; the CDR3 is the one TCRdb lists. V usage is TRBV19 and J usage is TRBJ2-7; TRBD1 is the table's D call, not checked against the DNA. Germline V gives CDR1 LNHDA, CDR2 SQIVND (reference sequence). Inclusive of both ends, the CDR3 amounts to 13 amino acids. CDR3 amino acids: CASTSDRSYEQYF.

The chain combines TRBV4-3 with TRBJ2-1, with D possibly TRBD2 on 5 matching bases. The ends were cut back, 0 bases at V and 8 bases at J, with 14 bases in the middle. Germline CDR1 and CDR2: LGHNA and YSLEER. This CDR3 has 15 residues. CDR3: CASSQETFQADEQFF. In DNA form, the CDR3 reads TGCGCCAGCAGCCAAGAGACATTCCAAGCGGATGAGCAGTTCTTC.

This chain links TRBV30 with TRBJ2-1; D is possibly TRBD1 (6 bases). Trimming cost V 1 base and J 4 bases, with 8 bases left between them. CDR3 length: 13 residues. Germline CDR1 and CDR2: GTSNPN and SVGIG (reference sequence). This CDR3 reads CAWSDDRYNEQFF. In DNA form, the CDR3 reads TGTGCCTGGAGTGACGACAGGTACAATGAGCAGTTCTTC.

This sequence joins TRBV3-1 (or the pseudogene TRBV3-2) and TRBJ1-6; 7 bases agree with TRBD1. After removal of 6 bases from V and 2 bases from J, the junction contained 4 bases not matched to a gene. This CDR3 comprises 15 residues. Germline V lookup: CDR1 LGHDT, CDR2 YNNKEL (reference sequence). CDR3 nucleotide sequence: TGTGCCAGCAGGACAGGGTTGGCCTATAATTCACCCCTCCACTTT. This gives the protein CASRTGLAYNSPLHF.

CDR3 sequence reads: CASSSSRVQGYQETQYF. For the CDR3, the DNA is TGTGCCAGCAGCTCCTCCCGGGTACAGGGGTACCAAGAGACCCAGTACTTC. The V gene is TRBV27, the J gene TRBJ2-5; TRBD1 aligns across 7 bases. The germline CDR1 and CDR2 sequences are MNHEY and SMNVEV (reference sequence). This CDR3 contains 17 residues. With 6 bases clipped from V and 0 bases from J, the junction kept 13 bases outside the gene matches.